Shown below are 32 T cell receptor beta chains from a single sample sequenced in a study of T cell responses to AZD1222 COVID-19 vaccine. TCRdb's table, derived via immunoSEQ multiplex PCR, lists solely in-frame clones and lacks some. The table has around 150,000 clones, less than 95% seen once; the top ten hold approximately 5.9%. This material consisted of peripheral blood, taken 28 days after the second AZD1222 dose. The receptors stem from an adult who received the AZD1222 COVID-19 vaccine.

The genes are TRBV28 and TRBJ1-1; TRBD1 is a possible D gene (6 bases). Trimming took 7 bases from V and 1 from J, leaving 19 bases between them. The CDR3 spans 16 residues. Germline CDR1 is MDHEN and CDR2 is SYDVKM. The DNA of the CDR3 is TGTGCCAGCACCTACCTTGGGGGCCCTACGAACACTGAAGCTTTCTTT. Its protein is CASTYLGGPTNTEAFF.

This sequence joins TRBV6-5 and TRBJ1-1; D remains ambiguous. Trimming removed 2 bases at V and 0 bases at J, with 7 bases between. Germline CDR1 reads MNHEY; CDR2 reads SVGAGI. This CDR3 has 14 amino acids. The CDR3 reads CASSYKTLNTEAFF. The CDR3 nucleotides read TGTGCCAGCAGTTACAAGACACTGAACACTGAAGCTTTCTTT.

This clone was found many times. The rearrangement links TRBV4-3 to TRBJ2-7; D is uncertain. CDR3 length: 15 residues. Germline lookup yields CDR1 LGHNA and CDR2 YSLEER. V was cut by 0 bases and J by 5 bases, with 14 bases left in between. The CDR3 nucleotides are TGCGCCAGCAGCCAAGAAGGTGCCCCCATGAACGAGCAGTACTTC. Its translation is CASSQEGAPMNEQYF.

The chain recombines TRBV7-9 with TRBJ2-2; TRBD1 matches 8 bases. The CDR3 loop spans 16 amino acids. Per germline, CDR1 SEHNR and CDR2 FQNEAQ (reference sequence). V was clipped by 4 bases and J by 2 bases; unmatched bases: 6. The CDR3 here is CASSSRTGLNTGELFF. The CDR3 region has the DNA TGTGCCAGCAGCTCCCGGACAGGGCTAAACACCGGGGAGCTGTTTTTT. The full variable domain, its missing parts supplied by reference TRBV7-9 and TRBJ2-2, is DTGVSQNPRHKITKRGQNVTFRCDPISEHNRLYWYRQTLGQGPEFLTYFQNEAQLEKSRLLSDRFSAERPKGSFSTLEIQRTEQGDSAMYLCASSSRTGLNTGELFFGEGSRLTVL.

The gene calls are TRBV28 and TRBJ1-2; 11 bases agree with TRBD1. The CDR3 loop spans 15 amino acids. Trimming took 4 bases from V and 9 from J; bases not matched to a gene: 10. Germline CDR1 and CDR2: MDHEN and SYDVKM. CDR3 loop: CASSSSGTGGRSYTF. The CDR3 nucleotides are TGTGCCAGCAGTTCGTCCGGGACAGGGGGTAGAAGCTACACCTTC.

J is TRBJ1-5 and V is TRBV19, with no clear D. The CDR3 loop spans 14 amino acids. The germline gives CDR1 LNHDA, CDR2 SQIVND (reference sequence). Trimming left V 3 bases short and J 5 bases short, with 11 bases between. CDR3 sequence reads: CASSIRVRDQPQHF. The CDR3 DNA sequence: TGTGCCAGTAGTATTAGAGTAAGGGATCAGCCCCAGCATTTT.

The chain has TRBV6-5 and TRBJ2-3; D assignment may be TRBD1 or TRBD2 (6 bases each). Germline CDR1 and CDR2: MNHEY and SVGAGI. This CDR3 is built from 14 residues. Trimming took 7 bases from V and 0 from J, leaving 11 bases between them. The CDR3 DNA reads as TGTGCCAGCAATACGGGGGCGAGCACAGATACGCAGTATTTT. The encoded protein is CASNTGASTDTQYF.

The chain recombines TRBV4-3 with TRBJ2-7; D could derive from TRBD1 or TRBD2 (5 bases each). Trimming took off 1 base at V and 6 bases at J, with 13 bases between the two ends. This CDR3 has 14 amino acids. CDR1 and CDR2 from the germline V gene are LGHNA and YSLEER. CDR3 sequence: CASSQGTWDLEQYF. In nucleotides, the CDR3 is TGCGCCAGCAGCCAAGGTACCTGGGACCTCGAGCAGTACTTC.

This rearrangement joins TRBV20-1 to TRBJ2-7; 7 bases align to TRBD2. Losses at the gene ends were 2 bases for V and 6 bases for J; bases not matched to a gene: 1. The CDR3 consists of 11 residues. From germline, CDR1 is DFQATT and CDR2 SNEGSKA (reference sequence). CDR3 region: CSARSGGEQYF. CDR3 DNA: TGCAGTGCTAGATCGGGGGGCGAGCAGTACTTC.

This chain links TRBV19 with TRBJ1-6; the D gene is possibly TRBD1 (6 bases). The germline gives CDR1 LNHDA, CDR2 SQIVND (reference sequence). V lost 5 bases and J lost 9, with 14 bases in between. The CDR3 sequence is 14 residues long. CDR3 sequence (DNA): TGTGCCAGTAGTGGGGACACCCCGCGTTCACCCCTCCACTTT. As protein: CASSGDTPRSPLHF.

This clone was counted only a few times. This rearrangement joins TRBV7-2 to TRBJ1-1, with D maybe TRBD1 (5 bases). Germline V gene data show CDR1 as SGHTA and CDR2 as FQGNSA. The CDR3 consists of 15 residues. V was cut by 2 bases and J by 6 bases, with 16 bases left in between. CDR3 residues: CASSLSQGSASEAFF. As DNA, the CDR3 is TGTGCCAGCAGCTTATCGCAGGGCTCAGCGTCTGAAGCTTTCTTT.

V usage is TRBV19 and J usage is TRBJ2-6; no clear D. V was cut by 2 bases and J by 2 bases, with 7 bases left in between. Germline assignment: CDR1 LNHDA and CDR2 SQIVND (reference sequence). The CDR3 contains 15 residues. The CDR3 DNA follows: TGTGCCAGTAGTATATCCAGAGCTGGGGCCAACGTCCTGACTTTC. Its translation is CASSISRAGANVLTF.

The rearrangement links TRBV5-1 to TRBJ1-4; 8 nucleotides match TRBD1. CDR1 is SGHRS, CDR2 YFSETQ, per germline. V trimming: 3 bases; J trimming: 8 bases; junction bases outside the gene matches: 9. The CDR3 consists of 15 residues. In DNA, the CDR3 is TGCGCCAGCAGCTCAGCGGACAGGGCCAGCGAAAAACTGTTTTTT. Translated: CASSSADRASEKLFF.

The CDR3 region is CASSFGGNSPLHF. CDR3 coding DNA: TGTGCCAGCAGTTTTGGGGGGAATTCACCCCTCCACTTT. V and J are TRBV27 and TRBJ1-6; D might be TRBD1 (5 bases). Trimming took off 3 bases at V and 7 bases at J, with 7 bases between the two ends. Per germline, CDR1 MNHEY and CDR2 SMNVEV (reference sequence). The CDR3 loop spans 13 amino acids.

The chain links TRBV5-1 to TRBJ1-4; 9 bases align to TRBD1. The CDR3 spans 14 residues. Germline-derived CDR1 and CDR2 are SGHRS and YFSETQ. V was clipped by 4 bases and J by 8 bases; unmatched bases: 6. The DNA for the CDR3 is TGCGCCAGCAGCGGGGGACAGGGCCAAGAAAAACTGTTTTTT. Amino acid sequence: CASSGGQGQEKLFF.

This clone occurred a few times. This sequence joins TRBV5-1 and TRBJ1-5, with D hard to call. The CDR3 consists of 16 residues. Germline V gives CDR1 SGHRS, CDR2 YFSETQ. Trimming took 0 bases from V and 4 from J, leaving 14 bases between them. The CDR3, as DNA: TGCGCCAGCAGCTTGGAGCCCAGTAGTCTGAATCAGCCCCAGCATTTT. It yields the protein CASSLEPSSLNQPQHF.

The CDR3 loop is CASSPAFRGRNEQFF. The CDR3, as DNA: TGCGCCAGCAGCCCGGCCTTTAGGGGGCGGAATGAGCAGTTCTTC. The chain joins TRBV4-3 to TRBJ2-1; 7 bases are shared with TRBD1. The CDR3 consists of 15 residues. The J segment lost 7 bases and the V segment lost 4 bases, leaving 10 bases of the junction unmatched. The germline gives CDR1 LGHNA, CDR2 YSLEER.

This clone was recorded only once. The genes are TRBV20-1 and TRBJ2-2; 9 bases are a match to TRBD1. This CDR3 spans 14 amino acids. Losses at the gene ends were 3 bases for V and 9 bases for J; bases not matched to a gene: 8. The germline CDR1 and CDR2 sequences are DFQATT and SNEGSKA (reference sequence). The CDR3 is CSASEQGARRELFF. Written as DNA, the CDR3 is TGCAGTGCTAGTGAACAGGGGGCGCGGCGGGAGCTGTTTTTT.

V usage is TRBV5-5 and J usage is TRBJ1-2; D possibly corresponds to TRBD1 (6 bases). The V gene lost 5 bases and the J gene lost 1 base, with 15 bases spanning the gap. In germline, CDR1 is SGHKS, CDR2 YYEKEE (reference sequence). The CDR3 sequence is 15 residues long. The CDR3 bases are TGTGCCAGCAGACCGGGGACACCCTATAACTATGGCTACACCTTC. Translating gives CASRPGTPYNYGYTF.

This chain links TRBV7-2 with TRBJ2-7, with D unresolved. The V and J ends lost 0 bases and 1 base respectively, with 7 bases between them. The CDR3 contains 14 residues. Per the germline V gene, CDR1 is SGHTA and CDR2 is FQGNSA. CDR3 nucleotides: TGTGCCAGCAGCTTAGCTGGGTCGTCCTACGAGCAGTACTTC. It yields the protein CASSLAGSSYEQYF.

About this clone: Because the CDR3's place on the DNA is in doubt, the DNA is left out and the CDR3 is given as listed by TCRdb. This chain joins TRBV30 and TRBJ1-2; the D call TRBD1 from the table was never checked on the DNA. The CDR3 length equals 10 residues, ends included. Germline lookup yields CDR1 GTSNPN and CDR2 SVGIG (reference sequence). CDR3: CAWGTGSLTF.

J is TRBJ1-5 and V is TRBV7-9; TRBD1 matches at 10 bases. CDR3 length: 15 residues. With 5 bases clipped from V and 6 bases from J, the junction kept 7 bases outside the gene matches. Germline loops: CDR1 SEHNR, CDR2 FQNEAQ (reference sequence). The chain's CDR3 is CASSHGDRGGQPQHF. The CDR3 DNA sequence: TGTGCCAGCAGCCACGGGGACAGGGGCGGTCAGCCCCAGCATTTT.

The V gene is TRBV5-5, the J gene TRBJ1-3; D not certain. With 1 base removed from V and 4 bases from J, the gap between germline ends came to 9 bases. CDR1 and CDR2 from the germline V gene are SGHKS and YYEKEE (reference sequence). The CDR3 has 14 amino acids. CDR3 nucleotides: TGTGCCAGCAGCTTGATGGCAGACGGAAACACCATATATTTT. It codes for CASSLMADGNTIYF.

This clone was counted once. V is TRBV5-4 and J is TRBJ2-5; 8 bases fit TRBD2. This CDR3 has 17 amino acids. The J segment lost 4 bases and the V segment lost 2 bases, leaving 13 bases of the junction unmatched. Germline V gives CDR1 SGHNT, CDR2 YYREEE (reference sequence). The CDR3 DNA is TGTGCCAGCAGCTTCGGAACTAGCGGAAACGTAAGAGAGACCCAGTACTTC. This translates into CASSFGTSGNVRETQYF.

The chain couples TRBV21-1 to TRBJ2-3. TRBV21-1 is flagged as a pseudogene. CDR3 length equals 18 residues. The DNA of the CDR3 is TGTGCCAGCAGCAAAGGAGTGAGCAAACTTTCACCCAGAAATACGCAGTATTTT. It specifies CASSKGVSKLSPRNTQYF.

The CDR3 bases are TGCGCCAGCATGGGGACTAGCGGAACCTACGAGCAGTACTTC. This gives the protein CASMGTSGTYEQYF. This chain uses TRBV10-2 with TRBJ2-7, with TRBD2 matching 11 bases. This CDR3 spans 14 amino acids. Looked up from germline, CDR1 is WSHSY and CDR2 is SAAADI. V was pared by 7 bases and J by 2 bases, with 4 bases of the junction left unmatched.

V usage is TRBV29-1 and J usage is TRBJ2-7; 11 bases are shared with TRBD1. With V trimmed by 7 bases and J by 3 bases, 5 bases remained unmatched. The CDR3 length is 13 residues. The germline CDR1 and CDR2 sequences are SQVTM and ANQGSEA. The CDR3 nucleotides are TGCAGCGCGGGACAGGGGGGCTTCTACGAGCAGTACTTC. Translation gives CSAGQGGFYEQYF.

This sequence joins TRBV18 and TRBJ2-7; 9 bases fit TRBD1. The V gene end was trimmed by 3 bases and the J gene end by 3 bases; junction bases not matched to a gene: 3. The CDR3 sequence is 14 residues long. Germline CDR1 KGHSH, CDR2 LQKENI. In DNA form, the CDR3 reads TGTGCCAGCTCACCTGGGACAGGGCACTACGAGCAGTACTTC. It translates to CASSPGTGHYEQYF. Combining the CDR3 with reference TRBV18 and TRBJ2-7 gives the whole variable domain NAGVMQNPRHLVRRRGQEARLRCSPMKGHSHVYWYRQLPEEGLKFMVYLQKENIIDESGMPKERFSAEFPKEGPSILRIQQVVRGDSAAYFCASSPGTGHYEQYFGPGTRLTVT.

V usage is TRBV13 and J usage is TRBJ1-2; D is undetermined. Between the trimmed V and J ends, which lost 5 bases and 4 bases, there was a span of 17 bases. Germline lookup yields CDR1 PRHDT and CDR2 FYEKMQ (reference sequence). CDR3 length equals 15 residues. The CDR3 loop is CASSPFLQSFYGYTF. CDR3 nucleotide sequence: TGTGCCAGCAGCCCCTTCCTCCAGAGCTTCTATGGCTACACCTTC.

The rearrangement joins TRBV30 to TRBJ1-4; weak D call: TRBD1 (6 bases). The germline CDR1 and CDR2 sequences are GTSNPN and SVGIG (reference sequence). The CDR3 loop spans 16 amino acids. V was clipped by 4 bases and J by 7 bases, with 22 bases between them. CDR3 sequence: CAWTQQGLTLGEKLFF. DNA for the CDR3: TGTGCCTGGACGCAGCAGGGGCTGACTCTGGGTGAAAAACTGTTTTTT.

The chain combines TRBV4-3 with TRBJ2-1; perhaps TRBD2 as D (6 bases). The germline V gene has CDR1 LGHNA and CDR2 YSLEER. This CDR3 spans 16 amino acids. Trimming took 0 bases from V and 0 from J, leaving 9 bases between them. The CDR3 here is CASSQEAGSSYNEQFF. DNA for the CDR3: TGCGCCAGCAGCCAAGAAGCCGGGAGCTCCTACAATGAGCAGTTCTTC.

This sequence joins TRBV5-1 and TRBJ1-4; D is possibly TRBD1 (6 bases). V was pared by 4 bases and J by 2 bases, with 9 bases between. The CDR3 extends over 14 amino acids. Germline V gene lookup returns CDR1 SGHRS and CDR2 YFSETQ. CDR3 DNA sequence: TGCGCCAGCAGCGAGGGGGTGACTAATGAAAAACTGTTTTTT. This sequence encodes CASSEGVTNEKLFF.